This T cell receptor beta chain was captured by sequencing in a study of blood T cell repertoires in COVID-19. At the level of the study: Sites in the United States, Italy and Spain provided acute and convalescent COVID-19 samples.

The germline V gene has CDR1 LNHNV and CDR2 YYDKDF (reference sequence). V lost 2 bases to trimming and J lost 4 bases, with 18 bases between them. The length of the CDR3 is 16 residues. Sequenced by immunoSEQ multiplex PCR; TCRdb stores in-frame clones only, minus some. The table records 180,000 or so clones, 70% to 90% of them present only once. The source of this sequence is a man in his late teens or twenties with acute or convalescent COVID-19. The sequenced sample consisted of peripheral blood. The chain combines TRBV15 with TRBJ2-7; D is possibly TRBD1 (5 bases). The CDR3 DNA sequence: TGTGCCACCAGCAGAAGCCGACAGTCTAGTGGGTACGAGCAGTACTTC. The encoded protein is CATSRSRQSSGYEQYF. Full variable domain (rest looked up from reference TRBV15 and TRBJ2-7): DAMVIQNPRYQVTQFGKPVTLSCSQTLNHNVMYWYQQKSSQAPKLLFHYYDKDFNNEADTPDNFQSRRPNTSFCFLDIRSPGLGDTAMYLCATSRSRQSSGYEQYFGPGTRLTVT.